The 18 T cell receptor beta chains below were found in one sample sequenced in a study of blood T cell repertoires in COVID-19. Assay used: immunoSEQ multiplex PCR; TCRdb lists only in-frame clones, some missing. The sample records some 130,000 clones, about 89% being singletons. Sequencing was performed on peripheral blood. These receptors came from a man aged 55 to 70 with COVID-19, enrolled during active disease.

The chain employs TRBV7-8 and TRBJ1-4; 10 nucleotides align to TRBD1. The CDR3 covers 19 residues. Germline V lookup: CDR1 SGHVS, CDR2 FQNEAQ. Germline trimming cut 4 bases from V and 0 bases from J; bases unmatched to any gene: 11. The CDR3 spells CASSWPGQGIIATNEKLFF. The CDR3 coding sequence is TGTGCCAGCAGCTGGCCGGGACAGGGGATAATTGCAACTAATGAAAAACTGTTTTTT.

The chain employs TRBV7-2 and TRBJ2-4, with a tentative D call TRBD2 (6 bases). CDR1 and CDR2 from the germline V gene are SGHTA and FQGNSA. The CDR3 is 18 amino acids. V lost 3 bases to trimming and J lost 0 bases, with 18 bases between them. CDR3 sequence reads: CASSFRGGASLAKNIQYF. In nucleotides, the CDR3 is TGTGCCAGCAGCTTCCGGGGAGGTGCTTCTTTAGCCAAAAACATTCAGTACTTC. Full variable domain (outside the CDR3, taken from reference TRBV7-2 and TRBJ2-4): GAGVSQSPSNKVTEKGKDVELRCDPISGHTALYWYRQSLGQGLEFLIYFQGNSAPDKSGLPSDRFSAERTGGSVSTLTIQRTQQEDSAVYLCASSFRGGASLAKNIQYFGAGTRLSVL.

The CDR3 is CASSFTGTGYTDTQYF. The CDR3 bases are TGCGCCAGCAGCTTCACCGGGACAGGGTACACAGATACGCAGTATTTT. The rearrangement links TRBV5-1 to TRBJ2-3; 9 nucleotides align to TRBD1. Germline V gene lookup returns CDR1 SGHRS and CDR2 YFSETQ. Unmatched junction bases numbered 6, after V lost 2 bases and J lost 2 bases. CDR3 size: 16 residues.

The CDR3 nucleotides read TGTGCCACCAGCAGAGAGAGAGGAGGATACTCTGGAAACACCATATATTTT. As protein: CATSRERGGYSGNTIYF. The rearrangement links TRBV15 to TRBJ1-3; D not resolved. Germline V gene lookup returns CDR1 LNHNV and CDR2 YYDKDF (reference sequence). Trimming took 0 bases from V and 0 from J, leaving 12 bases between them. This CDR3 region has 17 residues.

V is TRBV7-3 and J is TRBJ2-5; D unresolved. Germline assignment: CDR1 SGHTA and CDR2 FQGTGA. Trimming cost V 1 base and J 1 base, with 7 bases left between them. The CDR3 length is 14 residues. The CDR3 loop reads CASSLIVSQETQYF. As DNA, the CDR3 is TGTGCCAGCAGCTTAATTGTCAGCCAAGAGACCCAGTACTTC. Drawing the rest from reference TRBV7-3 and TRBJ2-5, the complete variable domain is GAGVSQTPSNKVTEKGKYVELRCDPISGHTALYWYRQSLGQGPEFLIYFQGTGAADDSGLPNDRFFAVRPEGSVSTLKIQRTERGDSAVYLCASSLIVSQETQYFGPGTRLLVL.

The V gene is TRBV7-2, the J gene TRBJ1-1, with 7 bases fitting TRBD1. Germline assignment: CDR1 SGHTA and CDR2 FQGNSA. The ends lost 2 bases at V and 9 bases at J; junction bases unmatched: 3. The length of the CDR3 is 12 residues. The CDR3 DNA is TGTGCCAGCAGCTTAATAGGGGGCCAAGCTTTCTTT. It specifies CASSLIGGQAFF.

This chain connects TRBV11-2 to TRBJ2-7; tentatively, D is TRBD2 (7 bases). The germline V gene has CDR1 SGHAT and CDR2 FQNNGV. The CDR3 spans 17 residues. V dropped 4 bases and J dropped 4 bases, with 23 bases sitting between them. DNA for the CDR3: TGTGCCAGCAGCTCTATAGGAATAGGGGGGGCCGATTACGAGCAGTACTTC. This sequence encodes CASSSIGIGGADYEQYF.

The chain recombines TRBV2 with TRBJ1-2; maybe TRBD1 (6 bases). This CDR3 has 13 amino acids. CDR1 and CDR2 (germline): SNHLY, FYNNEI. V was trimmed by 7 bases and J by 8 bases, leaving 17 bases between them. In nucleotides, the CDR3 is TGTGCCAGCACCCGGGACAACACCCCAGGCTACACCTTC. Translating gives CASTRDNTPGYTF. The whole variable domain, remainder taken from reference TRBV2 and TRBJ1-2, is EPEVTQTPSHQVTQMGQEVILRCVPISNHLYFYWYRQILGQKVEFLVSFYNNEISEKSEIFDDQFSVERPDGSNFTLKIRSTKLEDSAMYFCASTRDNTPGYTFGSGTRLTVV.

V usage is TRBV29-1 and J usage is TRBJ2-3; 7 bases align to TRBD2. The germline CDR1 and CDR2 sequences are SQVTM and ANQGSEA. V lost 3 bases, J lost 4 bases, and 4 bases stayed unmatched. This CDR3 comprises 13 residues. The CDR3 region is CSVDSGQADTQYF. CDR3 coding DNA: TGCAGCGTTGATAGCGGGCAGGCAGATACGCAGTATTTT.

The chain uses TRBV12-5 and TRBJ2-7, with 7 bases identical to TRBD1. Germline V gives CDR1 LGHNT, CDR2 FRNRAP. J lost 2 bases, V lost 6 bases, and 10 bases had no gene match. The CDR3 has 15 residues. The CDR3 reads CASGSRDSPAYEQYF. The CDR3 nucleotides are TGTGCTAGTGGGTCCCGGGACAGTCCTGCCTACGAGCAGTACTTC. The variable domain in full, completed from reference TRBV12-5 and TRBJ2-7, reads DARVTQTPRHKVTEMGQEVTMRCQPILGHNTVFWYRQTMMQGLELLAYFRNRAPLDDSGMPKDRFSAEMPDATLATLKIQPSEPRDSAVYFCASGSRDSPAYEQYFGPGTRLTVT.

Regarding this clone: Additional DNA sequences in this sample encode the identical CDR3. This rearrangement joins TRBV6-5 to TRBJ1-5, with 9 bases matching TRBD1. There are 15 residues in the CDR3. Germline V CDR1 and CDR2: MNHEY, SVGAGI. Trimming took 6 bases from V and 4 from J; bases not matched to a gene: 7. CDR3 coding DNA: TGTGCCAGCAGCCCGGGACAGGGAGGTAATCAGCCCCAGCATTTT. This codes for CASSPGQGGNQPQHF.

This clone was detected only once. The J gene is TRBJ2-1, the V gene TRBV11-3, with TRBD2 identical over 10 bases. Trimming took 6 bases from V and 9 from J; bases not matched to a gene: 8. Germline assignment: CDR1 SGHNT and CDR2 YENEEA. The CDR3 is 14 amino acids. The DNA for the CDR3 is TGTGCCAGCAGTGCCCTAGCGGGGGAGGGTGAGCAGTTCTTC. It encodes CASSALAGEGEQFF.

V and J are TRBV7-9 and TRBJ2-1; D is unclear. Germline V CDR1 and CDR2: SEHNR, FQNEAQ (reference sequence). With 3 bases removed from V and 0 bases from J, the gap between germline ends came to 6 bases. This CDR3 comprises 14 residues. The DNA for the CDR3 is TGTGCCAGCAGCTTTGAGAGCTCCTACAATGAGCAGTTCTTC. Amino acid sequence: CASSFESSYNEQFF.

J is TRBJ1-2 and V is TRBV3-1 (or the pseudogene TRBV3-2), with D hard to call. The CDR3 is 15 amino acids. Per the germline V gene, CDR1 is LGHDT and CDR2 is YNNKEL (reference sequence). Trimming took off 4 bases at V and 4 bases at J, with 16 bases between the two ends. The CDR3 is CASSPGERSRYGYTF. CDR3 nucleotide sequence: TGTGCCAGCAGCCCCGGGGAGCGTTCGCGCTATGGCTACACCTTC.

V gene TRBV5-1 combines with J gene TRBJ2-3; 9 bases fit TRBD2. V shed 4 bases, J shed 1 base, and the junction held 4 bases outside the gene matches. CDR1 is SGHRS and CDR2 is YFSETQ in the germline V gene. This CDR3 has 15 residues. The CDR3 region is CASSGVAGGTDTQYF. The CDR3 DNA reads as TGCGCCAGCAGCGGGGTAGCGGGGGGCACAGATACGCAGTATTTT.

The rearrangement links TRBV7-2 to TRBJ1-2, with TRBD1 as a possible D gene (6 bases). The CDR3 extends over 14 amino acids. Deletions cut 5 bases from V and 4 bases from J, with 14 bases between. Germline values: CDR1 SGHTA, CDR2 FQGNSA. CDR3 coding DNA: TGTGCCAGCAGCAACCTGGGGGGGGCCTATGGCTACACCTTC. Its protein product is CASSNLGGAYGYTF.

The chain recombines TRBV18 with TRBJ1-2; TRBD1 might be the D (6 bases). Germline CDR1 reads KGHSH; CDR2 reads LQKENI. V was clipped by 3 bases and J by 4 bases, with 18 bases between them. This CDR3 has 16 amino acids. In DNA form, the CDR3 reads TGTGCCAGCTCACCTCTCGACAGGTCTAATTTCTATGGCTACACCTTC. Its translation is CASSPLDRSNFYGYTF.

The chain carries TRBV4-2 and TRBJ1-6; weak D call: TRBD1 (5 bases). Trimming took 4 bases from V and 8 from J, leaving 18 bases between them. Germline CDR1 and CDR2: LGHNA and YNFKEQ. The CDR3 length is 16 residues. The CDR3 DNA follows: TGTGCCAGCAGCCCCGTCCGCCAGGGTATGCATTCACCCCTCCACTTT. It is translated as CASSPVRQGMHSPLHF.